This T cell receptor beta chain was sequenced during a study of control samples from healthy donors and cancer patients. Repertoires were generated with immunoSEQ multiplex PCR, while TCRdb's copy carries only in-frame clones and drops some. The data hold about 150,000 clones, with about 91% observed a single time. Germline lookup yields CDR1 MNHEY and CDR2 SVGAGI. The junction had 6 bases not matched to a gene; V was cut back by 4 bases and J by 6 bases. The CDR3 loop spans 14 amino acids. This clone was seen just once. The V call is TRBV6-5, the J call TRBJ2-1; 7 nucleotides agree with TRBD2. The clonotype comes from a woman between 40 and 50 years old in good health. Sequenced sample: blood. CDR3 DNA sequence: TGTGCCAGCAGTTGGGGCGGGGAGGGCAATGAGCAGTTCTTC. Protein: CASSWGGEGNEQFF.